This TCR beta chain was recorded in a study of shared clonotypes between healthy human individuals. Overall study results and limits: The study found lower generation probabilities in non-shared clonotypes than in those shared by all four donors. The sharing of 5% to 5.5% of naive CD4 clonotypes was seen across a handful of donors. Rarefaction gave evidence that sorted-subset sequencing remained incomplete despite large depth.

The protocol was immunoSEQ multiplex PCR, while the TCRdb copy is restricted to in-frame clones and leaves out a portion. This table has some 2,500,000 clones, 80% to 95% appearing once. From germline, CDR1 is SGHNT and CDR2 YENEEA. This CDR3 has 19 amino acids. V lost 0 bases and J 0 bases, leaving 15 bases between the germline ends. For this clone: Antigen: not known.

The genes are TRBV11-3 and TRBJ2-6, with a possible D match to TRBD2 (5 bases). The material sequenced was naive CD4+ T cells from PBMCs. The subset is: CD45RA+ positively selected. The receptor comes from a man aged 18 to 29 in good health. Some clones in this sample may be carry-over from other donors' samples. CDR3 sequence: CASSLDLIWESSGANVLTF. CDR3 in DNA: TGTGCCAGCAGCTTAGATCTAATATGGGAGAGCTCTGGGGCCAACGTCCTGACTTTC.